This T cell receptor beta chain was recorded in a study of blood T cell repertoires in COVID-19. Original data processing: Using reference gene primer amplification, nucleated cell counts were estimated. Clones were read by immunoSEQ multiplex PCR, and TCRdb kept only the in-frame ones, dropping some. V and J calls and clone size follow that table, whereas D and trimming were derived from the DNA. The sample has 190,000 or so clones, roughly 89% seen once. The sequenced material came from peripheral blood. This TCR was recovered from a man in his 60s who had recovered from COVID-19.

For the CDR3, the DNA is TGTGCCACAAGAGCCTCCGGGACAATGGGCCGAGGGGAGCTGTTTTTT. Its protein product is CATRASGTMGRGELFF. The chain has TRBV15 and TRBJ2-2, with D possibly TRBD1 on 6 matching bases. The V end was cut by 9 bases, the J end by 8 bases, with 25 bases between. The CDR3 sequence is 16 residues long. Germline V gene lookup returns CDR1 LNHNV and CDR2 YYDKDF (reference sequence).